One and the same sample provided the 32 T cell receptor beta chains below, sequenced in a study of T cell clonality in common variable immunodeficiency. Study-wide findings and caveats: Fewer deletions and N-nucleotide insertions were reportedly seen in common variable immunodeficiency TCR beta sequences.

For these TCRs, the target antigens are not known. Repertoires were generated with immunoSEQ multiplex PCR, while TCRdb's copy carries only in-frame clones and drops some. The sample has about 28,000 clones, none seen only once; the top ten hold roughly 3.2%. Sequencing was done on a sample of peripheral blood mononuclear cells. Every receptor here comes from a human donor with common variable immunodeficiency.

This clone was counted many times. The read is 3 residues too short to cover the CDR3 end, so that end is filled in from the germline J gene. This chain uses TRBV20-1 with TRBJ2-7, with unresolved D. This CDR3 region has 11 residues. V lost 3 bases and J 5 bases, leaving 8 bases between the germline ends. Germline V lookup: CDR1 DFQATT, CDR2 SNEGSKA (reference sequence). The part of the CDR3 DNA that was read is TGCAGTGCTAGCAGGATCCACGAG. Its protein product is CSASRIHE. The entire CDR3 sequence reads CSASRIHEQYF.

Ten or more counts support this clone. The read terminates 3 residues before the CDR3 end, so the remaining end is supplied by the germline J gene. The chain combines TRBV14 with TRBJ2-1; no firm D call. This CDR3 region has 17 residues. Germline V gives CDR1 SGHDN, CDR2 FVKESK. V was shortened by 3 bases and J by 4 bases, with 19 bases between the two germline ends. The CDR3 protein is CASSQKQSALRYNEQFF. The DNA read from the CDR3 is TGTGCCAGCAGCCAGAAACAGTCAGCTCTAAGGTACAATGAG.

This clone was detected many times. The missing CDR3 end, 3 residues past where the read stops, is filled in from the germline J gene. The chain employs TRBV6-1 and TRBJ2-1, with a weak D call TRBD1 (5 bases). Trimming stripped 3 bases from V and 0 bases from J, with 12 bases between. Germline V lookup: CDR1 MNHNS, CDR2 SASEGT. The CDR3 is 16 amino acids. CDR3 bases read: TGTGCCAGCAGTGATCTGGGTGACAGCTCCTACAATGAG. This encodes CASSDLGDSSYNE. The whole CDR3 region reads CASSDLGDSSYNEQFF.

This clone was seen repeatedly, ten times or more. The read ends 3 residues early relative to the CDR3; the germline J gene fills the gap. The J gene is TRBJ1-6, the V gene TRBV2; 7 nucleotides line up with TRBD1. CDR1 is SNHLY and CDR2 is FYNNEI in the germline V gene. The CDR3 runs to 15 residues. V shed 6 bases and J 7 bases; nucleotides not matched to a gene: 9. CDR3 DNA, as far as it was read: TGTGCCAGCAGGGTTGGACAGGTGGAGAATTCACCC. Residues: CASRVGQVENSP. The entire CDR3 sequence reads CASRVGQVENSPLHF.

This clone was counted many times. The CDR3 loop reads CASRKTGGNTEAFF. The CDR3 DNA, read in part, is TGTGCCAGCAGAAAGACAGGGGGAAATACTGAA. The rearrangement links TRBV6-2 or TRBV6-3 to TRBJ1-1; 9 bases fit TRBD1. The observed sequence ends 3 residues before the CDR3 terminus, with the missing tail filled in from the germline J gene. The ends lost 6 bases at V and 5 bases at J; junction bases unmatched: 7. This CDR3 is 14 amino acids long. Germline CDR1 MNHEY, CDR2 SVGEGT.

This clone came up many times. Read data end 3 residues before the CDR3 end; the end is taken from the germline J gene. The chain couples TRBV18 to TRBJ2-5; D not certain. Trimming cost V 3 bases and J 2 bases, with 10 bases left between them. CDR1 is KGHSH and CDR2 is LQKENI in the germline V gene. The CDR3 runs 14 residues. The CDR3 is CASSPGGGQETQYF. The sequenced part of the CDR3 DNA is TGTGCCAGCTCACCCGGCGGTGGTCAAGAGACC.

This clone was observed many times. The read halts 3 residues ahead of the CDR3 end, with the missing end drawn from the germline J gene. V is TRBV6-1 and J is TRBJ2-1, with 9 bases fitting TRBD2. V shed 2 bases and J 9 bases; nucleotides not matched to a gene: 8. The CDR3 has 15 amino acids. Germline CDR1 and CDR2: MNHNS and SASEGT. The CDR3 bases that were read are TGTGCCAGCAGTGAAAGTCTAGCGGGAAACGGTGAG. It codes for CASSESLAGNGE. The CDR3 reads in full as CASSESLAGNGEQFF.

Only a few counts were recorded for this clone. The read gets to within 3 residues of the CDR3 end, and the germline J gene fills in the rest. V usage is TRBV11-2 and J usage is TRBJ2-3; 8 bases are a match to TRBD2. Per germline, CDR1 SGHAT and CDR2 FQNNGV. This CDR3 is built from 15 residues. The trim removed 0 bases at V and 2 bases at J, leaving 1 base unmatched. CDR3 DNA (partial): TGTGCCAGCAGCTTAGAACTAGCGGTCACAGATACG. This translates into CASSLELAVTDT. The complete CDR3 reads CASSLELAVTDTQYF.

Details on this clone: The CDR3 goes on 3 residues after the read ends, and that part is filled in from the germline J gene. The chain has TRBV5-1 and TRBJ2-7, with 8 positions matching TRBD1. Per germline, CDR1 SGHRS and CDR2 YFSETQ. CDR3 size: 15 residues. J lost 1 base, V lost 4 bases, and 7 bases had no gene match. CDR3 residues: CASSRDRGRSYEQYF. The CDR3 DNA, read in part, is TGCGCCAGCAGCCGAGACAGGGGACGGTCCTACGAG.

This clone was recorded at least ten times. The read finishes 3 residues shy of the CDR3 end, and the germline J gene is used to complete it. The chain joins TRBV6-1 to TRBJ1-1, with D possibly matching TRBD1 (6 bases). The CDR3 sequence is 15 residues long. The germline gives CDR1 MNHNS, CDR2 SASEGT. V was clipped by 4 bases and J by 3 bases, with 15 bases between them. The covered CDR3 bases are TGTGCCAGCAGTGTCAACAGGGAAGGGCACACTGAA. This encodes CASSVNREGHTE. The whole CDR3 reads CASSVNREGHTEAFF.

In regard to this clone: With the read ending 3 residues before the CDR3 end, the germline J gene is used to fill in that end. The chain uses TRBV7-9 and TRBJ2-7, with TRBD1 matching over 7 bases. The CDR3 length is 15 residues. Germline V gives CDR1 SEHNR, CDR2 FQNEAQ (reference sequence). V gave up 3 bases and J gave up 2 bases; unmatched junction bases: 7. CDR3: CASSLLGQVAYEQYF. CDR3 DNA (partial): TGTGCCAGCAGCTTGCTCGGACAGGTGGCCTACGAG.

A note on this clone: Read sequence stops 3 residues before the CDR3 end, and the germline J gene provides the missing end. The chain has TRBV7-6 and TRBJ2-6, with D possibly matching TRBD1 (6 bases). The V end lost 1 base, the J end lost 4 bases, and 11 bases lay between the germline ends. Germline CDR1 is SGHVS and CDR2 is FNYEAQ. CDR3 length equals 16 residues. CDR3 loop: CASSLVRGSGANVLTF. The sequenced CDR3 bases are TGTGCCAGCAGCTTAGTCAGGGGCTCGGGGGCCAACGTC. Together with reference TRBV7-6 and TRBJ2-6, the CDR3 gives the full variable domain: GAGVSQSPRYKVTKRGQDVALRCDPISGHVSLYWYRQALGQGPEFLTYFNYEAQQDKSGLPNDRFSAERPEGSISTLTIQRTEQRDSAMYRCASSLVRGSGANVLTFGAGSRLTVL.

This clone was picked up many times. The covered CDR3 bases are TGCAGCGTTGGATCTAGCGGGAGGGCAGCGAATGAG. Translated, it gives CSVGSSGRAANE. The full-length CDR3 reads as CSVGSSGRAANEQFF. The rearrangement uses TRBV29-1 and TRBJ2-1; 12 bases map to TRBD2. The read finishes 3 residues shy of the CDR3 end, and the germline J gene is used to complete it. CDR3 length: 15 residues. The J segment lost 7 bases and the V segment lost 4 bases, leaving 8 bases of the junction unmatched. In germline, CDR1 is SQVTM, CDR2 ANQGSEA.

CDR3 DNA, as far as it was read: TGTGCCTGGAGTGTAAGCCAGAACACTGAA. The encoded protein is CAWSVSQNTE. Given in full, the CDR3 is CAWSVSQNTEAFF. The rearrangement links TRBV30 to TRBJ1-1, with D unresolved. The read terminates 3 residues ahead of where the CDR3 ends, so the germline J gene completes it. The CDR3 extends over 13 amino acids. Germline values: CDR1 GTSNPN, CDR2 SVGIG (reference sequence). The V end was cut by 0 bases, the J end by 1 base, with 6 bases between.

As for this clone: The CDR3 extends 3 residues past the end of the read, so its final part is completed from the germline J gene. J is TRBJ1-2 and V is TRBV7-9, with D tentatively TRBD1 (5 bases). The germline CDR1 and CDR2 sequences are SEHNR and FQNEAQ (reference sequence). The length of the CDR3 is 13 residues. V dropped 3 bases and J dropped 2 bases, with 7 bases sitting between them. The CDR3 is CASSLTVNYGYTF. Partial CDR3 DNA: TGTGCCAGCAGCTTGACAGTAAACTATGGC. Full variable domain (remainder filled in from reference TRBV7-9 and TRBJ1-2): DTGVSQNPRHKITKRGQNVTFRCDPISEHNRLYWYRQTLGQGPEFLTYFQNEAQLEKSRLLSDRFSAERPKGSFSTLEIQRTEQGDSAMYLCASSLTVNYGYTFGSGTRLTVV.

This clone has a count of ten or more. Sequencing ends 3 residues short of the CDR3 end; the germline J gene provides the rest. The V gene is TRBV18, the J gene TRBJ1-4; D remains unclear. The germline CDR1 and CDR2 sequences are KGHSH and LQKENI. CDR3 length equals 17 residues. The V end was cut by 3 bases, the J end by 0 bases, with 14 bases between. The CDR3 here is CASSPPSTPATNEKLFF. CDR3 DNA, as far as it was read: TGTGCCAGCTCACCGCCTTCGACACCTGCAACTAATGAAAAA. The variable domain in full, completed from reference TRBV18 and TRBJ1-4, reads NAGVMQNPRHLVRRRGQEARLRCSPMKGHSHVYWYRQLPEEGLKFMVYLQKENIIDESGMPKERFSAEFPKEGPSILRIQQVVRGDSAAYFCASSPPSTPATNEKLFFGSGTQLSVL.

This clone was recorded at least ten times. The sequence runs out 3 residues before the end of the CDR3; the remainder is reconstructed from the germline J gene. This chain connects TRBV18 to TRBJ1-2; TRBD1 aligns across 7 bases. CDR1 and CDR2 from the germline V gene are KGHSH and LQKENI. The CDR3 extends over 15 amino acids. V lost 2 bases to trimming and J lost 3 bases; unmatched junction nucleotides: 6. Here the CDR3 reads CASSPEAQGDYGYTF. The CDR3 DNA, read in part, is TGTGCCAGCTCACCAGAGGCGCAGGGGGACTATGGC.

This clone has more than one count but fewer than ten. The read terminates 3 residues before the CDR3 end, so the remaining end is supplied by the germline J gene. This rearrangement joins TRBV20-1 to TRBJ2-7, with TRBD1 matching 9 bases. The J segment lost 6 bases and the V segment lost 6 bases, leaving 15 bases of the junction unmatched. Per germline, CDR1 DFQATT and CDR2 SNEGSKA (reference sequence). This CDR3 has 15 amino acids. The CDR3 sequence is CSAPGPGTGRVEQYF. CDR3 DNA, as far as it was read: TGCAGTGCGCCGGGCCCCGGGACAGGGAGGGTCGAG.

This clone has at least ten counts. Read data end 3 residues before the CDR3 end; the end is taken from the germline J gene. The chain joins TRBV19 to TRBJ1-2; tentatively, D is TRBD1 (5 bases). The length of the CDR3 is 12 residues. The germline V and J ends were trimmed by 9 bases and 5 bases, with 13 bases remaining between them. The germline V gene has CDR1 LNHDA and CDR2 SQIVND (reference sequence). The chain's CDR3 is CASEGLGYGYTF. CDR3 bases read: TGTGCCAGCGAGGGACTCGGGTATGGC.

This clone is medium-sized (0.01 to 0.1%) within its sample. The CDR3 end is not reached by the read, which stops 3 residues before it; the germline J gene fills it in. The V and J genes are TRBV7-8 and TRBJ1-6; TRBD1 aligns across 8 bases. Germline CDR1 reads SGHVS; CDR2 reads FQNEAQ. The length of the CDR3 is 15 residues. J gave up 5 bases and V 1 base, and 1 base lay outside the gene matches. The CDR3 bases that were read are TGTGCCAGCAGCTTAGAGGGACAGGATAATTCACCC. Translation: CASSLEGQDNSP. Given in full, the CDR3 is CASSLEGQDNSPLHF.

This clone was detected many times. The DNA ends 3 residues before the CDR3 does, and the rest of the CDR3 is filled in from the germline J gene. This chain uses TRBV5-8 with TRBJ1-4, with 10 positions matching TRBD1. The junction had 6 bases not matched to a gene; V was cut back by 4 bases and J by 6 bases. Germline lookup yields CDR1 SGHTS and CDR2 YDEGEE. The CDR3 loop spans 15 amino acids. The CDR3 is CASSPGTGVDEKLFF. The sequenced part of the CDR3 DNA is TGTGCCAGCAGCCCGGGGACAGGGGTCGATGAAAAA. The variable domain in full, with the rest retrieved from reference TRBV5-8 and TRBJ1-4, is EAGVTQSPTHLIKTRGQQATLRCSPISGHTSVYWYQQALGLGLQFLLWYDEGEERNRGNFPPRFSGRQFPNYSSELNVNALELEDSALYLCASSPGTGVDEKLFFGSGTQLSVL.

This clone was observed at least ten times. The read stops 3 residues short of the end of the CDR3; the missing end is completed from the germline J gene. The V call is TRBV7-2, the J call TRBJ1-6; 7 bases are a match to TRBD1. The CDR3 runs 15 residues. The V gene end was trimmed by 1 base and the J gene end by 10 bases; junction bases not matched to a gene: 7. In germline, CDR1 is SGHTA, CDR2 FQGNSA. The CDR3 loop reads CASSLVGRGESPLHF. The sequenced part of the CDR3 DNA is TGTGCCAGCAGCTTAGTAGGCAGGGGGGAGTCACCC.

This clone was recorded many times. Read data end 3 residues before the CDR3 end; the end is taken from the germline J gene. This chain joins TRBV5-6 and TRBJ1-2, with D hard to call. The CDR3 runs to 13 residues. V lost 2 bases and J 1 base, leaving 6 bases between the germline ends. CDR1 is SGHDT, CDR2 YYEEEE, per germline. The sequenced CDR3 bases are TGTGCCAGCAGCTTTTCAGGTAACTATGGC. Translation gives CASSFSGNYG. Given in full, the CDR3 is CASSFSGNYGYTF.

There are a few counts of this clone. Coverage ceases 3 residues before the CDR3 finishes, and the germline J gene fills in the end. This chain connects TRBV29-1 to TRBJ2-7; TRBD2 matches at 9 bases. The CDR3 totals 13 residues. Trimming took 2 bases from V and 2 from J; bases not matched to a gene: 1. The germline CDR1 and CDR2 sequences are SQVTM and ANQGSEA. CDR3 region: CSVELAGTYEQYF. CDR3 DNA (partial): TGCAGCGTTGAACTAGCGGGAACCTACGAG.

As regards this clone: The missing CDR3 end, 3 residues past where the read stops, is filled in from the germline J gene. The rearrangement uses TRBV6-1 and TRBJ1-1, with a weak D call TRBD1 (6 bases). This CDR3 comprises 14 residues. Trimming shortened V by 3 bases and J by 2 bases, and 10 bases separated the two germline ends. The germline V gene encodes CDR1 MNHNS and CDR2 SASEGT. The CDR3 is CASSETGTNTEAFF. CDR3 DNA, as far as it was read: TGTGCCAGCAGTGAGACAGGCACCAACACTGAA.

This clone was recorded at least ten times. The sequence runs out 3 residues before the end of the CDR3; the remainder is reconstructed from the germline J gene. The V call is TRBV7-6, the J call TRBJ2-3, with D possibly matching TRBD1 (5 bases). The V end was cut by 4 bases, the J end by 2 bases, with 10 bases between. This CDR3 contains 14 residues. Germline V gene sequence: CDR1 SGHVS, CDR2 FNYEAQ. CDR3 loop: CASSYQGNTDTQYF. The sequenced part of the CDR3 DNA is TGTGCCAGCAGCTACCAGGGTAACACAGATACG.

This clone was observed a handful of times. The read halts 3 residues ahead of the CDR3 end, with the missing end drawn from the germline J gene. The rearrangement links TRBV2 to TRBJ1-5, with 7 bases fitting TRBD1. V lost 4 bases, J lost 6 bases, and 6 bases stayed unmatched. The germline V gene has CDR1 SNHLY and CDR2 FYNNEI. This CDR3 is 14 amino acids long. CDR3 sequence: CASSVRTGPQPQHF. Partial CDR3 DNA: TGTGCCAGCAGTGTAAGGACAGGCCCTCAGCCC. Looking up the rest from reference TRBV2 and TRBJ1-5 gives the full variable domain: EPEVTQTPSHQVTQMGQEVILRCVPISNHLYFYWYRQILGQKVEFLVSFYNNEISEKSEIFDDQFSVERPDGSNFTLKIRSTKLEDSAMYFCASSVRTGPQPQHFGDGTRLSIL.

Many counts were recorded for this clone. From the germline J gene comes the end of the CDR3, since the read stops 3 residues before it. The V call is TRBV7-2, the J call TRBJ1-3; D call uncertain. V was shortened by 2 bases and J by 2 bases, with 7 bases between the two germline ends. CDR3 length: 14 amino acids. Germline V gene lookup returns CDR1 SGHTA and CDR2 FQGNSA. CDR3: CASSLTSAGNTIYF. The DNA read from the CDR3 is TGTGCCAGCAGCTTAACAAGCGCTGGAAACACC.

This clone was seen many times. The missing CDR3 end, 3 residues past where the read stops, is filled in from the germline J gene. J is TRBJ1-2 and V is TRBV7-8; D unresolved. CDR1 and CDR2 from the germline V gene are SGHVS and FQNEAQ. V lost 5 bases and J 4 bases, leaving 17 bases between the germline ends. This CDR3 contains 15 residues. CDR3 sequence: CASSPSRAVPYGYTF. The DNA read from the CDR3 is TGTGCCAGCAGCCCATCCCGAGCGGTGCCCTATGGC.

This clone was observed a handful of times. The missing CDR3 end, 3 residues past where the read stops, is filled in from the germline J gene. The genes are TRBV30 and TRBJ1-1; possibly TRBD1 for D (5 bases). The CDR3 runs 13 residues. Germline loops: CDR1 GTSNPN, CDR2 SVGIG (reference sequence). V was trimmed by 0 bases and J by 0 bases, leaving 5 bases between them. CDR3 residues: CAWSVQVNTEAFF. CDR3 DNA (partial): TGTGCCTGGAGTGTACAGGTGAACACTGAA.

This clone has a count of ten or more. Read data end 3 residues before the CDR3 end; the end is taken from the germline J gene. The V gene is TRBV10-3, the J gene TRBJ2-3; 10 bases match TRBD2. CDR3 length equals 16 residues. The trim removed 3 bases at V and 0 bases at J, leaving 3 bases unmatched. Germline assignment: CDR1 ENHRY and CDR2 SYGVKD. The CDR3 loop is CAISEGLAASTDTQYF. The DNA read from the CDR3 is TGTGCCATCAGTGAAGGACTAGCGGCAAGCACAGATACG.

In the case of this clone: The CDR3 end falls 3 residues outside the read, so it is completed with the germline J gene. V and J are TRBV6-4 and TRBJ2-1, with 7 bases aligning to TRBD1. Germline CDR1 is MRHNA and CDR2 is SNTAGT. CDR3 size: 16 residues. V lost 6 bases, J lost 0 bases, and 8 bases stayed unmatched. Incomplete CDR3 DNA: TGTGCCAGCAGGCCCACAGGGGACAGCTCCTACAATGAG. Translation gives CASRPTGDSSYNE. The CDR3, in full, reads CASRPTGDSSYNEQFF.